This entry concerns a single TCR beta chain. This sample was included in a study of blood T cell repertoires in COVID-19. Across the study: COVID-19 samples collected from the United States, Italy and Spain covered acute and convalescent phases.

Authors' analysis steps: From reference gene primer amplification, estimates of nucleated cell counts were derived. Using immunoSEQ multiplex PCR, the repertoire was profiled, and TCRdb retains in-frame clones only, with some absent. V, J and clone size are taken as reported in that table, and D and trimming were inferred from the DNA itself. Of hundreds of thousands of clones in the sample, 87% were seen once. Those enrolled, adults aged roughly 18 to 90 years, came from around 25 US areas. Participants had their cohort set by participant-reported clinical history. The CDR3 contains 14 residues. Germline V lookup: CDR1 SGHRS, CDR2 YFSETQ. V lost 6 bases, J lost 2 bases, and 14 bases lay in between.

The rearrangement links TRBV5-1 to TRBJ1-2; D remains unclear. The sequencing input was PBMCs or T cells enriched from blood (not recorded which). The receptor's source is a woman in her twenties or thirties who had recovered from COVID-19. CDR3 amino acids: CASKPAPGNYGYTF. DNA for the CDR3: TGCGCCAGCAAACCAGCCCCGGGGAACTATGGCTACACCTTC.